This T cell receptor beta chain was observed in a study of blood T cells in healthy people across ages. The study, taken as a whole, reports: Long-lived and aged donors differed, with more naive CD4+ cells and higher diversity in the long-lived.

About this clonotype: The antigen is unknown.

It was with a sample-barcoded 5' primer and a J-beta primer mix that a second PCR of roughly 7 to 12 cycles was run. Samples each returned at least 3 million CDR3-containing paired-end reads. MiXCR was run by TCRdb on the 5' RACE reads, yielding one entry per CDR3 protein. The sample contains approximately 670,000 distinct CDR3 sequences, approximately 40% of which appear only once. The donors, healthy Caucasians from Russia, were aged roughly 6 to 90. Per germline, CDR1 SNHLY and CDR2 FYNNEI. The CDR3 spans 15 residues. V was clipped by 2 bases and J by 8 bases; unmatched bases: 7. This TCR was sampled from a man older than 75 in good health. Sequencing used blood. The genes are TRBV2 and TRBJ2-1; the match to TRBD2 covers 9 bases. The CDR3 reads CASSERLAGRDEQFF. The CDR3 DNA follows: TGTGCCAGCAGTGAACGGCTAGCGGGGAGGGATGAGCAGTTCTTC.